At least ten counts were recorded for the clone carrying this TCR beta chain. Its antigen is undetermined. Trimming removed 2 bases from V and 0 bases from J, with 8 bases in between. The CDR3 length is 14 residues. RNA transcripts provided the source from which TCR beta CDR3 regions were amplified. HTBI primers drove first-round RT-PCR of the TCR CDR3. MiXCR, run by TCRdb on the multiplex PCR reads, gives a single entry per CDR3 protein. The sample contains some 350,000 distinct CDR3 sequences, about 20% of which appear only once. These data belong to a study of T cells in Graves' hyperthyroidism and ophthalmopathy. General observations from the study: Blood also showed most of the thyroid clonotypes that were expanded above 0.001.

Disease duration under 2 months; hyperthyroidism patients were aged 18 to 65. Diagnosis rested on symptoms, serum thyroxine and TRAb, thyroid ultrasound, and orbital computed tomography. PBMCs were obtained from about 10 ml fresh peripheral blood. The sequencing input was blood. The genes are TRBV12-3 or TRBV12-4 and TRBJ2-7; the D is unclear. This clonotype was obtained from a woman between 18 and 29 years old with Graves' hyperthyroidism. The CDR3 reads CASSLLGNSYEQYF. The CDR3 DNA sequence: TGTGCCAGCAGTTTATTGGGAAACTCCTACGAGCAGTACTTC.